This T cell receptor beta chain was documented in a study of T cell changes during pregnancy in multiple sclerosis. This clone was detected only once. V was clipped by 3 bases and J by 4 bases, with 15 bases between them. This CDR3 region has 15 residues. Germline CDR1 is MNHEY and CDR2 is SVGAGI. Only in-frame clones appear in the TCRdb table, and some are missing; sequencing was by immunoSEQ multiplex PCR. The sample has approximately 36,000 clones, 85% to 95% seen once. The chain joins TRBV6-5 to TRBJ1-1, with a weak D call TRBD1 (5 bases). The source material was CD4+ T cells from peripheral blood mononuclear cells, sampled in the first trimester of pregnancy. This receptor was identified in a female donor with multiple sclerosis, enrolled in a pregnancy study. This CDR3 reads CASSYSTAQGTEAFF. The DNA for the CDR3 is TGTGCCAGCAGTTATTCGACCGCTCAGGGCACTGAAGCTTTCTTT.